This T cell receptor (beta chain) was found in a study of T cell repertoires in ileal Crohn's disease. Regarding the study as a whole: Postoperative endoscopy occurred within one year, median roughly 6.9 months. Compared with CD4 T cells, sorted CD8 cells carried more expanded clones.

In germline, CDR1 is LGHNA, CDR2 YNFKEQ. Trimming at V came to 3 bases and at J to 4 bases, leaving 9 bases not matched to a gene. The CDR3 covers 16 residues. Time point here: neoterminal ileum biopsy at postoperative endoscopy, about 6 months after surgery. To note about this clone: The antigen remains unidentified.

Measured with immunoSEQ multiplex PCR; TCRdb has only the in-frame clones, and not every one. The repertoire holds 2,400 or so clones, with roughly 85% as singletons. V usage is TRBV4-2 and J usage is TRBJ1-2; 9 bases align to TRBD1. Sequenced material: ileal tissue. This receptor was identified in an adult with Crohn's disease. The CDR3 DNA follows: TGTGCCAGCAGCCAGGATACAGGGGGCGCGAGCTATGGCTACACCTTC. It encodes CASSQDTGGASYGYTF.